The 6 T cell receptor beta chains presented below share a single source sample, sequenced in a study of Graves' ophthalmopathy and Graves' hyperthyroidism. Amplification targeted the TCR beta CDR3 regions, with RNA transcripts as the source material. After a first-round RT-PCR with HTBI primers, a second-round multiplex PCR was run. One entry per CDR3 protein results from TCRdb running MiXCR on the multiplex PCR reads. The sample records around 40,000 distinct CDR3 sequences, over 40% being singletons. Sequencing was carried out using peripheral blood. Every receptor here comes from an adult man with Graves' ophthalmopathy.

The chain is built from TRBV7-3 and TRBJ2-7, with D tentatively TRBD1 or TRBD2 (5 bases each). The CDR3 has 14 amino acids. Per germline, CDR1 SGHTA and CDR2 FQGTGA. Trimming stripped 3 bases from V and 1 base from J, with 10 bases between. The DNA of the CDR3 is TGTGCCAGCAGCTTGAGGGGTGGGTCCTACGAGCAGTACTTC. This encodes CASSLRGGSYEQYF.

This clonotype showed up many times. The chain links TRBV19 to TRBJ2-3, with D possibly TRBD2 on 6 matching bases. CDR1 is LNHDA and CDR2 is SQIVND in the germline V gene (reference sequence). This CDR3 spans 11 amino acids. The V gene lost 5 bases and the J gene lost 6 bases, with 6 bases spanning the gap. For the CDR3, the DNA is TGTGCCAGTAGTGCGGGGGATACGCAGTATTTT. Its translation is CASSAGDTQYF.

Of note for this clonotype: At one end, the junction sequence differs from germline, possibly due to a read error. V gene TRBV20-1 combines with J gene TRBJ1-4; weak D call: TRBD1 (5 bases). Germline CDR1 and CDR2: DFQATT and SNEGSKA (reference sequence). This CDR3 has 12 amino acids. CDR3 amino acids: CSARGANEKLFF. CDR3 sequence (DNA): TGCAGTGCAAGAGGGGCTAATGAAAAACTGTTTTTT.

V usage is TRBV7-8 and J usage is TRBJ1-5; 8 bases fit TRBD1. Germline V CDR1 and CDR2: SGHVS, FQNEAQ. The junction had 8 bases not matched to a gene; V was cut back by 5 bases and J by 14 bases. The CDR3 extends over 12 amino acids. In nucleotides, the CDR3 is TGTGCCAGCAGCCAGGGGGCGTACAATGAGCATTTT. This codes for CASSQGAYNEHF.

Concerning this clonotype itself: This clone may be a read error of a much larger clone one base away. The rearrangement uses TRBV12-3 or TRBV12-4 and TRBJ2-7; D gene ambiguous. The V end lost 0 bases, the J end lost 2 bases, and 8 bases lay between the germline ends. The CDR3 spans 14 residues. The CDR3 DNA is TGTGCCAGCAGTTTAGCGGACGGCGCCTACGAGCAGTACTTC. This translates into CASSLADGAYEQYF.

This chain joins TRBV30 and TRBJ1-4; D gene ambiguous. Germline V gene data show CDR1 as GTSNPN and CDR2 as SVGIG (reference sequence). The CDR3 runs to 15 residues. V shed 3 bases and J shed 2 bases, with 13 bases lying between them. The CDR3 coding sequence is TGTGCCTGGAGGCCGTGGGCACCTACTAATGAAAAACTGTTTTTT. Translation gives CAWRPWAPTNEKLFF.